The rows below give T cell receptor beta chains drawn from one sample of a study of T cells in Graves' hyperthyroidism and ophthalmopathy. TCRdb reprocessed the multiplex PCR reads with MiXCR, giving one entry per CDR3 protein. The sample consists of a few hundred thousand distinct CDR3 sequences, 15% to 17% of them appearing once. Sequencing used blood. These TCRs come from a woman aged 25 to 39 with Graves' hyperthyroidism. CDR3s leave out the opening cysteine and the closing phenylalanine or tryptophan. A D gene is named only where the DNA matches it firmly.

j_gene | v_gene | d_gene | CDR3aa
TRBJ2-7 | TRBV7-2 | TRBD2 | ASSLAGSIYEQY
TRBJ1-6 | TRBV3-1 | - | ASSQGGISPLH
TRBJ2-7 | TRBV24-1 | - | ATRGRGEQY
TRBJ2-6 | TRBV27 | - | ASSPLLAGANVLT
TRBJ2-7 | TRBV6-1 | TRBD1 | ASRGLPYEQY
TRBJ2-1 | TRBV30 | TRBD1 | AWSGSGGTAYNEQF
TRBJ2-5 | TRBV20-1 | TRBD2 | SASRNLLALKETQY
TRBJ2-1 | TRBV5-6 | - | ASSLAVDWIEQF
TRBJ2-7 | TRBV5-5 | - | ASSWDSVKQY
TRBJ1-2 | TRBV4-3 | - | ASSQDGPDGYT
TRBJ2-2 | TRBV12-3/TRBV12-4 | - | ASRLRTGELF
TRBJ2-7 | TRBV7-2 | - | ASSLDHLIHEQY
TRBJ2-2 | TRBV7-8 | TRBD2 | ASSLTSGLAGAGELF
TRBJ2-7 | TRBV7-8 | - | ASSLSPYEQY
TRBJ2-7 | TRBV14 | TRBD2 | ASSFSGRAKRQY
TRBJ2-4 | TRBV2 | TRBD1 | ASTGQADIQY
TRBJ2-7 | TRBV20-1 | - | SVQLVSYEQY
TRBJ2-7 | TRBV27 | - | ASSPSVSSSYEQY
TRBJ2-3 | TRBV6-1 | TRBD2 | ASSEKRTSGRTDTQY
TRBJ2-1 | TRBV7-3 | TRBD1 | ASSPRRTGGFNEQF
TRBJ2-7 | TRBV20-1 | TRBD2 | SASKPGLAGVLSYEQY
TRBJ2-4 | TRBV5-1 | TRBD2 | ASSLGLAENIQY
TRBJ2-3 | TRBV5-6 | TRBD2 | ASSLVLAGTTDTQY
TRBJ2-1 | TRBV19 | TRBD1 | ASSPGQGIGEQF
TRBJ2-7 | TRBV28 | - | ASRVSTGEQY
TRBJ2-7 | TRBV7-7 | - | ASSRGVADNEQY
TRBJ2-2 | TRBV20-1 | - | SARDYTNTGELF